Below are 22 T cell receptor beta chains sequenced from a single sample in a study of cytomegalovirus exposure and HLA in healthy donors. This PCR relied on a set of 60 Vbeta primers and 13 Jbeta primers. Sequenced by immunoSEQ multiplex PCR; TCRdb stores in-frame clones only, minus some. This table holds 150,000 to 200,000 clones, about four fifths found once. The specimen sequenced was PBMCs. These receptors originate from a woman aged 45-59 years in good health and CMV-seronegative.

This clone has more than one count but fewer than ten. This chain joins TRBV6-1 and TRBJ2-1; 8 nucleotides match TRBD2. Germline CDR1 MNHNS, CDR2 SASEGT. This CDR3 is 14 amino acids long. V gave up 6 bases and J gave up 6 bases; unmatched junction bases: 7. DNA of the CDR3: TGTGCCAGCAGGGAAACTAGCGGAGTCAATGAGCAGTTCTTC. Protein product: CASRETSGVNEQFF.

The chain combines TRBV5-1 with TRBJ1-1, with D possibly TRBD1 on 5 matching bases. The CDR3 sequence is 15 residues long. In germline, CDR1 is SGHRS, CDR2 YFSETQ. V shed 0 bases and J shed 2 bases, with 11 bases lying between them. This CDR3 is CASSLGGAGNTEAFF. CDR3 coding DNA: TGCGCCAGCAGCTTGGGAGGGGCGGGAAACACTGAAGCTTTCTTT.

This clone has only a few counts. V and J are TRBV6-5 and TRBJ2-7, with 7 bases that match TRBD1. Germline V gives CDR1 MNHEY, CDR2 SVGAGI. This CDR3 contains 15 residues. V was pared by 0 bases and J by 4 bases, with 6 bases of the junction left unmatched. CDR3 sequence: CASSYSGTAEYEQYF. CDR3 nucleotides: TGTGCCAGCAGTTACTCCGGGACAGCAGAATACGAGCAGTACTTC.

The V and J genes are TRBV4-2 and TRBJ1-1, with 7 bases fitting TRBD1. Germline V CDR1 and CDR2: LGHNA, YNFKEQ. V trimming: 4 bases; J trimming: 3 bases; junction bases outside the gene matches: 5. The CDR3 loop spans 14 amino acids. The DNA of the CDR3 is TGTGCCAGCAGCCTGAACGACAGGGACACTGAAGCTTTCTTT. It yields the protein CASSLNDRDTEAFF.

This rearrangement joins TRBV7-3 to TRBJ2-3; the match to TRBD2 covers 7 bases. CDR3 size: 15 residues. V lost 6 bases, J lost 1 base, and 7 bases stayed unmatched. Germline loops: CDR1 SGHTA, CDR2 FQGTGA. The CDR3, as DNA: TGTGCCAGCAGTCGAAGCGGGGCACGCACAGATACGCAGTATTTT. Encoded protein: CASSRSGARTDTQYF. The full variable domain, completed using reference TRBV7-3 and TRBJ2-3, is GAGVSQTPSNKVTEKGKYVELRCDPISGHTALYWYRQSLGQGPEFLIYFQGTGAADDSGLPNDRFFAVRPEGSVSTLKIQRTERGDSAVYLCASSRSGARTDTQYFGPGTRLTVL.

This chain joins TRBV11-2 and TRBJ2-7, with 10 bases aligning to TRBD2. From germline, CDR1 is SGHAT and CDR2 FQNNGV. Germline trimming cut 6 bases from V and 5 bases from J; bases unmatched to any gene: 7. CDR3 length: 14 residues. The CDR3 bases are TGTGCCAGCAGATCAACTAGCGGGAACCACGAGCAGTACTTC. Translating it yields CASRSTSGNHEQYF.

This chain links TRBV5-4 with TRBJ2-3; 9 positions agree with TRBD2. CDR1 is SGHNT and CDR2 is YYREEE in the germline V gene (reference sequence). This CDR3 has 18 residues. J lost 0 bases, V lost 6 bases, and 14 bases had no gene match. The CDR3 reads CASMIKRGAETSTDTQYF. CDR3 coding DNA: TGTGCCAGCATGATAAAGCGGGGGGCTGAAACTAGCACAGATACGCAGTATTTT.

CDR3 nucleotides: TGTGCCAGCGCCCTCCCGGGACAGGGTGTCGGGGAGCTGTTTTTT. Its translation is CASALPGQGVGELFF. The rearrangement links TRBV25-1 to TRBJ2-2, with 9 positions matching TRBD1. The CDR3 sequence is 15 residues long. Germline V gives CDR1 MGHDK, CDR2 SYGVNS. Trimming removed 8 bases from V and 7 bases from J; junction bases left unmatched: 11.

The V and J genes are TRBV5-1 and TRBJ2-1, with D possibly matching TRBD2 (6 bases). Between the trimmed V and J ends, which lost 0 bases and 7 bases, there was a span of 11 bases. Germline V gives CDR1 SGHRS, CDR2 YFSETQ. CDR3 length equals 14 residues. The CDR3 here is CASSLVGSANEQFF. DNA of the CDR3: TGCGCCAGCAGCTTGGTCGGGAGCGCGAATGAGCAGTTCTTC.

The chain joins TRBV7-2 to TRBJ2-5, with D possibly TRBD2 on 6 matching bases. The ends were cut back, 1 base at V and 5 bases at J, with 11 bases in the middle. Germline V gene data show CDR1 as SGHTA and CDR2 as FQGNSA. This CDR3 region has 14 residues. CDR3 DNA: TGTGCCAGCAGCTTAGGGAGGGGTGGGGAGACCCAGTACTTC. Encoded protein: CASSLGRGGETQYF.

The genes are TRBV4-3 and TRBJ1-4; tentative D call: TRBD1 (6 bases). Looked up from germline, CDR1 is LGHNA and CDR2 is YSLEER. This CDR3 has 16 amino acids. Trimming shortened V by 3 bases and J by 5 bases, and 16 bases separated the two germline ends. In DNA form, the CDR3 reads TGCGCCAGCAGCCATGACGCCGGGACACGGAATGAAAAACTGTTTTTT. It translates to CASSHDAGTRNEKLFF.

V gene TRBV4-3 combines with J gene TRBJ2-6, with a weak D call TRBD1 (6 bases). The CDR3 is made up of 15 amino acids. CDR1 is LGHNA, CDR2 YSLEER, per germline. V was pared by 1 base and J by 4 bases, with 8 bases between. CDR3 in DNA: TGCGCCAGCAGCCAAGGGGGGCTGGGGGCCAACGTCCTGACTTTC. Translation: CASSQGGLGANVLTF.

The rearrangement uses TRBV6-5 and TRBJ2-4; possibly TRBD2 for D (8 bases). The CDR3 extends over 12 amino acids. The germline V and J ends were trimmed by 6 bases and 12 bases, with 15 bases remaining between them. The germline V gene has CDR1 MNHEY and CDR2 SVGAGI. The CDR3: CASRGTAGAQYF. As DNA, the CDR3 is TGTGCCAGCAGGGGGACAGCGGGAGCTCAGTACTTC.

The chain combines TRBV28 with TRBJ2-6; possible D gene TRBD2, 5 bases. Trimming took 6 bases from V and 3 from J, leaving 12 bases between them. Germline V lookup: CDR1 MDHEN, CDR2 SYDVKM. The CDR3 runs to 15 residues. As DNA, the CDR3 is TGTGCCAGCAGGCTGCGGGTCCATGGGGCCAACGTCCTGACTTTC. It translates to CASRLRVHGANVLTF.

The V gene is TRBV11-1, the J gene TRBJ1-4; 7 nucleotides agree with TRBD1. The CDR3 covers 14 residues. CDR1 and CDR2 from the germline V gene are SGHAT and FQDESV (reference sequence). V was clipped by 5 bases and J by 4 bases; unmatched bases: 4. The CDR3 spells CASSARDSNEKLFF. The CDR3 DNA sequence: TGTGCCAGCAGCGCCCGGGACAGTAATGAAAAACTGTTTTTT. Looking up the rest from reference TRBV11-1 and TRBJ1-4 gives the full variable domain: EAEVAQSPRYKITEKSQAVAFWCDPISGHATLYWYRQILGQGPELLVQFQDESVVDDSQLPKDRFSAERLKGVDSTLKIQPAELGDSAMYLCASSARDSNEKLFFGSGTQLSVL.

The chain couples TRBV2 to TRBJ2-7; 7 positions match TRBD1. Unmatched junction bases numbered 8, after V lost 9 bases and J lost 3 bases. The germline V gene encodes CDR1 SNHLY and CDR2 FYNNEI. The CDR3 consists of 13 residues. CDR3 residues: CASSRDSYYEQYF. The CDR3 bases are TGTGCCAGTTCTCGGGACAGTTACTACGAGCAGTACTTC.

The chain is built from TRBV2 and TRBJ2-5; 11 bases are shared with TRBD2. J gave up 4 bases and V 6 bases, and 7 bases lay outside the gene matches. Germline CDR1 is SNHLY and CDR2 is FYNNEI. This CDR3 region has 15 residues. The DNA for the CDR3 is TGTGCCAGCAGCCAACTAGCGGGAGACGGAGAGACCCAGTACTTC. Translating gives CASSQLAGDGETQYF.

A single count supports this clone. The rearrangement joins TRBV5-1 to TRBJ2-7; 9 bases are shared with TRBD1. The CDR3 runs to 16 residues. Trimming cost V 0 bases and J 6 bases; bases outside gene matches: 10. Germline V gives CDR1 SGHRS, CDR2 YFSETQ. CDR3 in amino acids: CASSLALQGARREQYF. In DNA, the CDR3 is TGCGCCAGCAGCTTGGCTTTACAGGGGGCGCGACGCGAGCAGTACTTC.

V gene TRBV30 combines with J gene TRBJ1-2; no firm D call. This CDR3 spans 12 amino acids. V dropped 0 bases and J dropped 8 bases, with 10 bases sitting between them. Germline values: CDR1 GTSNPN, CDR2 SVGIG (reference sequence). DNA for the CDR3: TGTGCCTGGAGTGTGGTACTAAGGGGCTACACCTTC. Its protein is CAWSVVLRGYTF.

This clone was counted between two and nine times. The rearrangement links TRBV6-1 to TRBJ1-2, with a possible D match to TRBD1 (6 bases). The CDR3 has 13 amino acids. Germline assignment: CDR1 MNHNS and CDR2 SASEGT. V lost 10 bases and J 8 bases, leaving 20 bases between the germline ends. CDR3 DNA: TGTGCCACCGAATTCGGGACAAAAATAGGCTACACCTTC. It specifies CATEFGTKIGYTF.

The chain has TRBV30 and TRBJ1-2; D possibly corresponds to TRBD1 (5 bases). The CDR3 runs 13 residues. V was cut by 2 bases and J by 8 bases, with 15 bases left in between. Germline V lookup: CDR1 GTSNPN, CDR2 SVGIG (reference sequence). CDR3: CAWSTDSPRGYTF. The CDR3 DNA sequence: TGTGCCTGGAGTACCGACAGTCCCCGGGGCTACACCTTC.

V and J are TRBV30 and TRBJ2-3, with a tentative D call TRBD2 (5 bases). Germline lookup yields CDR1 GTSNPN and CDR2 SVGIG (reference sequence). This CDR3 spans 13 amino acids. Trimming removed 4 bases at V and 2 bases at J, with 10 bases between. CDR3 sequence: CAWTSLNTDTQYF. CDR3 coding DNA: TGTGCCTGGACTAGCCTCAACACAGATACGCAGTATTTT.